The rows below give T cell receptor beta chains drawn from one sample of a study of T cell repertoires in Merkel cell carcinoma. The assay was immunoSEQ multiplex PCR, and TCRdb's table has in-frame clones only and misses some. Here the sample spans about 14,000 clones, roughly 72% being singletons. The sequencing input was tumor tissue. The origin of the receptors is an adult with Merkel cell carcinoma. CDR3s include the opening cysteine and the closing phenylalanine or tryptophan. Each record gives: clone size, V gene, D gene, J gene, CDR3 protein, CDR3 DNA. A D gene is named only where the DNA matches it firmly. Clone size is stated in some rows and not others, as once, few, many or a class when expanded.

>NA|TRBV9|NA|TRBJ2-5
CASSSKEETQYF
TGTGCCAGCAGCTCGAAGGAAGAGACCCAGTACTTC
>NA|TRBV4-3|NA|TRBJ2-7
CASSQGSREYEQYF
TGCGCCAGCAGCCAAGGAAGTCGGGAGTACGAGCAGTACTTC
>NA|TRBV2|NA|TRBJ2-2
CASRWTEANTGELFF
TGTGCCAGCAGGTGGACTGAAGCGAACACCGGGGAGCTGTTTTTT
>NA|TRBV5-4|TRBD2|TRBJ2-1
CASSRAPTSVDEQFF
TGTGCCAGCAGCCGGGCCCCGACTAGCGTCGATGAGCAGTTCTTC
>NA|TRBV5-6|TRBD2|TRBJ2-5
CASSPGTSVKEETQYF
TGTGCCAGCAGCCCCGGGACTAGCGTGAAGGAAGAGACCCAGTACTTC
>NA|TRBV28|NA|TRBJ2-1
CASRGEYNEQFF
TGTGCCAGCAGGGGGGAGTACAATGAGCAGTTCTTC
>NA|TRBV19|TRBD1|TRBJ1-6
CASSETGGNSPLHF
TGTGCCAGTAGTGAAACAGGGGGTAATTCACCCCTCCACTTT
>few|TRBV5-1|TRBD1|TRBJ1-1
CASSWGTGGAFF
TGCGCCAGCAGCTGGGGGACAGGGGGAGCTTTCTTT
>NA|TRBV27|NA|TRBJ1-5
CASSLTFGQPQHF
TGTGCCAGCAGTCTCACCTTTGGGCAGCCCCAGCATTTT
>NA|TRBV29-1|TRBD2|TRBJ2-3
CSVKPGLAGGPDTQYF
TGCAGCGTGAAGCCGGGACTAGCGGGGGGGCCGGATACGCAGTATTTT
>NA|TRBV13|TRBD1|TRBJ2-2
CASSRTGENTGELFF
TGTGCCAGCAGCAGGACAGGGGAGAACACCGGGGAGCTGTTTTTT
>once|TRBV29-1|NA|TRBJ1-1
CSAVQVLNTEAFF
TGCAGCGCCGTACAAGTGCTAAACACTGAAGCTTTCTTT
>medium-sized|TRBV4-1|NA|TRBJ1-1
CASSQEWRGGNTEAFF
TGCGCCAGCAGCCAAGAATGGAGGGGTGGGAACACTGAAGCTTTCTTT
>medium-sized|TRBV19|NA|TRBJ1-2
CASSIDTQGTYGYTF
TGTGCCAGTAGTATAGACACCCAGGGGACCTATGGCTACACCTTC
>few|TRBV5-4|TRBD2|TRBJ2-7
CASSTGTSVAYEQYF
TGTGCCAGCAGCACCGGGACTAGCGTGGCCTACGAGCAGTACTTC
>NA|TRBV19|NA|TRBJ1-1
CASSHRVDTEAFF
TGTGCCAGTAGTCACAGGGTTGACACTGAAGCTTTCTTT
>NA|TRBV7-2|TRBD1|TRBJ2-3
CASRPPGQGTDTQYF
TGTGCCAGCAGACCCCCGGGACAGGGGACAGATACGCAGTATTTT
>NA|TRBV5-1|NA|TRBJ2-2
CASSLEWGQNTGELFF
TGCGCCAGCAGCTTGGAGTGGGGCCAGAACACCGGGGAGCTGTTTTTT
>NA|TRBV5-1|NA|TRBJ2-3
CASSQGDGRTDTQYF
TGCGCCAGCAGCCAAGGGGACGGGCGCACAGATACGCAGTATTTT
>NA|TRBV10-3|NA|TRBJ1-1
CAIKPGAVTEAFF
TGTGCCATCAAGCCAGGGGCGGTCACTGAAGCTTTCTTT
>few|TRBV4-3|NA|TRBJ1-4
CASSQDIGRGEKLFF
TGCGCCAGCAGCCAAGACATTGGGAGAGGTGAAAAACTGTTTTTT
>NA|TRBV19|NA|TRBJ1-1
CASTIGSAPTEAFF
TGTGCCAGTACCATAGGGAGTGCCCCGACTGAAGCTTTCTTT
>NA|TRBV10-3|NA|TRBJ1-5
CAISESKRGGLPQPQHF
TGTGCCATCAGTGAGTCGAAGAGGGGCGGGTTACCGCAGCCCCAGCATTTT
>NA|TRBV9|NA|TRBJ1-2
CASSVDDSFYGYTF
TGTGCCAGCAGCGTAGACGACAGCTTCTATGGCTACACCTTC
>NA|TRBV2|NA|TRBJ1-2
CASRTGAGGYTF
TGTGCCAGCAGGACGGGGGCGGGAGGCTACACCTTC
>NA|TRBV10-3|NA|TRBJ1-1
CAISELIVNTEAFF
TGTGCCATCAGTGAGCTAATAGTGAACACTGAAGCTTTCTTT
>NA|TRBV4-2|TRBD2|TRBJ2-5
CASSQGGTSGQGTQYF
TGTGCCAGCAGCCAAGGGGGGACTAGCGGGCAGGGGACCCAGTACTTC
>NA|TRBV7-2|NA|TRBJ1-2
CASSSSRAGYGYTF
TGTGCCAGCAGCTCGAGCAGGGCTGGGTATGGCTACACCTTC
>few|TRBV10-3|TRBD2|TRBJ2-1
CAIMGTSGSNEQFF
TGTGCCATCATGGGAACTAGCGGGAGCAATGAGCAGTTCTTC
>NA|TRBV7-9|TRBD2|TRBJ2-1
CASSLQRGGRNEQFF
TGTGCCAGCAGCTTACAGCGGGGGGGCAGGAATGAGCAGTTCTTC
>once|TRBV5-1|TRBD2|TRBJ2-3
CASSGGTSGTQYF
TGCGCCAGCAGCGGGGGGACTAGCGGGACCCAGTATTTT
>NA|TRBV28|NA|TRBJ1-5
CASKDSRGANQPQHF
TGTGCCAGCAAAGATAGTCGGGGGGCCAATCAGCCCCAGCATTTT
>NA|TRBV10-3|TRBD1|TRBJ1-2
CAISETGGRGYTF
TGTGCCATCAGTGAGACAGGGGGCCGGGGCTACACCTTC
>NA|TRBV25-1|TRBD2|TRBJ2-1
CASSETGLAVYNEQFF
TGTGCCAGCAGTGAAACGGGACTAGCGGTTTACAATGAGCAGTTCTTC
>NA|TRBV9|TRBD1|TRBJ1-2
CASSAGGQGYGYTF
TGTGCCAGCAGCGCGGGGGGACAGGGCTATGGCTACACCTTC
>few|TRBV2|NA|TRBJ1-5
CASSEAPTGNQPQHF
TGTGCCAGCAGTGAAGCGCCAACAGGGAATCAGCCCCAGCATTTT
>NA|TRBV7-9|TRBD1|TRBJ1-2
CASSSQGASYGYTF
TGTGCCAGCAGTTCACAGGGGGCCAGCTATGGCTACACCTTC
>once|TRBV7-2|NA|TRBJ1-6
CASSPGGGNSPLHF
TGTGCCAGCAGCCCGGGGGGAGGCAATTCACCCCTCCACTTT
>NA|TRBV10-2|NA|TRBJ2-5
CASSDGGGLQGTQYF
TGCGCCAGCAGTGATGGGGGGGGCCTTCAAGGGACCCAGTACTTC
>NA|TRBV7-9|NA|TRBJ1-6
CASSAGESPLHF
TGTGCCAGCAGTGCAGGGGAGTCACCCCTCCACTTT
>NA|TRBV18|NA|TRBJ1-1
CASSPVQGDHTEAFF
TGTGCCAGCTCACCGGTACAAGGAGACCACACTGAAGCTTTCTTT
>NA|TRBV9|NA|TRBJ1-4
CASSARGREKLFF
TGTGCCAGCAGCGCTAGGGGTAGGGAAAAACTGTTTTTT
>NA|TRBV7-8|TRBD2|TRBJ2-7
CASSSTRASGIYEQYF
TGTGCCAGCAGCTCTACCCGGGCTAGCGGGATCTACGAGCAGTACTTC
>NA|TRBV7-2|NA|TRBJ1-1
CASSPRGGRDTEAFF
TGTGCCAGCAGCCCGAGGGGTGGCAGGGACACTGAAGCTTTCTTT
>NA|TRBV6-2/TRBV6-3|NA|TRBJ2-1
CASSWGLGNEQFF
TGTGCCAGCAGCTGGGGATTGGGGAATGAGCAGTTCTTC
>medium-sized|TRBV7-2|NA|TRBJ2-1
CASSLEIGAVAYNEQFF
TGTGCCAGCAGCTTAGAAATAGGAGCGGTGGCCTACAATGAGCAGTTCTTC
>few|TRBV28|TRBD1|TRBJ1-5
CASSSGQGVLQPQHF
TGTGCCAGCAGTTCAGGACAGGGGGTACTCCAGCCCCAGCATTTT
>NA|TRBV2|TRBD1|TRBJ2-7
CASSQQGFSYEQYF
TGTGCCAGCAGTCAACAGGGGTTTTCCTACGAGCAGTACTTC
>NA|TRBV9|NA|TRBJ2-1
CASSEGGGANNEQFF
TGTGCCAGCAGTGAAGGAGGGGGGGCGAACAATGAGCAGTTCTTC
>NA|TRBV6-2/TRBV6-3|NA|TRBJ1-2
CASSRIFGTEAYGYTF
TGTGCCAGCAGTCGTATCTTCGGGACGGAGGCCTATGGCTACACCTTC
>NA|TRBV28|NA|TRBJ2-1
CASSSPHLEQFF
TGTGCCAGCAGCTCCCCTCACCTTGAGCAGTTCTTC
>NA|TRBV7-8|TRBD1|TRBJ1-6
CASSPDRGRGSPLHF
TGTGCCAGCAGCCCCGACAGGGGAAGGGGTTCACCCCTCCACTTT
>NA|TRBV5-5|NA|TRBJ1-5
CASSLSPTKDQPQHF
TGTGCCAGCAGCTTGTCCCCTACGAAGGATCAGCCCCAGCATTTT
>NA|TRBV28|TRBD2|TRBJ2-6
CASSLRLAGSGANVLTF
TGTGCCAGCAGTTTACGACTAGCGGGATCTGGGGCCAACGTCCTGACTTTC
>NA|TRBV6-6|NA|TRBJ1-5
CASSYGREGNQPQHF
TGTGCCAGCAGTTACGGCAGGGAGGGCAATCAGCCCCAGCATTTT